What follows describes a single T cell receptor beta chain. The entry originates in a study of response to subunit inactivated influenza vaccine. Using its own MiXCR run on the RT-PCR reads, TCRdb lists one record per CDR3 protein. The data hold about 540,000 distinct CDR3 sequences, with roughly 25% observed a single time. The CDR3 is made up of 14 amino acids. Deletions cut 8 bases from V and 8 bases from J, with 16 bases between. This sample also belongs to another study, concerning T cells expressing NK-cell markers. That source notes: Making the TCR beta cDNA relied on 5'RACE template switching with UMIs. Each of roughly six donors carried dominant NKG2C+ clonotypes accounting for about 1.0-7.0% of CD8+ T cells.

The specimen comprised CD4+ T cells sorted from PBMCs, sampled 11 to 12 days after vaccination. The chain is built from TRBV12-3 or TRBV12-4 and TRBJ1-6, with a possible D match to TRBD1 (5 bases). The sequence was obtained from a man aged 50 or older who received an inactivated influenza vaccine. The CDR3 sequence: CASRGSGFYSPLHF. The CDR3, as DNA: TGTGCCAGCCGGGGGTCGGGGTTTTATTCACCCCTCCACTTT.